The rows below give T cell receptor beta chains drawn from one sample of a study of regulatory T cells in long-lasting Graves disease. TCRdb itself ran the multiplex PCR reads through MiXCR, one entry per CDR3 protein. Among 200,000 to 250,000 distinct CDR3 sequences listed, 18% were seen once. The sample here was peripheral blood mononuclear cells (PBMCs), taken at new diagnosis, from a patient treated with antithyroid drugs. The receptors come from a female donor with Graves disease. Both conserved end residues are part of each CDR3. D genes are given only for firm matches. The size entry is marked missing in some rows and otherwise reads once, few, many or a size class.

clone size,J gene,D gene,V gene,CDR3 protein,CDR3 DNA
.,TRBJ2-5,TRBD2,TRBV12-3/TRBV12-4,CASSLALVGREETQYF,TGTGCCAGCAGTTTAGCGCTGGTGGGGAGGGAGGAGACCCAGTACTTC
many,TRBJ1-3,.,TRBV7-8,CASSLGRAANTIYF,TGTGCCAGCAGCCTGGGACGGGCGGCCAACACCATATATTTT
many,TRBJ1-1,TRBD1,TRBV6-2/TRBV6-3,CASSYLGTANTEAFF,TGTGCCAGCAGTTACTTGGGGACAGCGAACACTGAAGCTTTCTTT
few,TRBJ2-5,.,TRBV9,CASSVEGGSETQYF,TGTGCCAGCAGCGTAGAGGGGGGATCCGAGACCCAGTACTTC
many,TRBJ2-3,.,TRBV11-1,CASSLVGLATDTQYF,TGTGCCAGCAGCTTAGTGGGGCTAGCGACAGATACGCAGTATTTT
.,TRBJ2-7,.,TRBV20-1,CSATLLRGGGQYF,TGCAGTGCCACACTCCTCCGAGGGGGAGGGCAGTACTTC
many,TRBJ1-3,.,TRBV7-2,CASSQGELSSGNTIYF,TGTGCCAGCAGCCAAGGGGAGTTAAGCTCTGGAAACACCATATATTTT
many,TRBJ2-1,TRBD1,TRBV6-2/TRBV6-3,CASSRDRGEDEQFF,TGTGCCAGCAGTAGGGACAGGGGAGAGGATGAGCAGTTCTTC
many,TRBJ1-2,.,TRBV28,CASSLYRNGSPRYGYTF,TGTGCCAGCAGTTTATACCGGAACGGGTCTCCGCGCTATGGCTACACCTTC
many,TRBJ1-2,TRBD1,TRBV20-1,CSARGQGDYGYTF,TGCAGTGCTAGGGGACAGGGGGACTATGGCTACACCTTC
many,TRBJ2-1,.,TRBV6-1,CASSARYNEQFF,TGTGCCAGCAGTGCCCGGTACAATGAGCAGTTCTTC
.,TRBJ2-1,.,TRBV27,CASSSTGTTTQFF,TGTGCCAGCAGTTCAACCGGGACAACAACACAGTTCTTC
many,TRBJ2-7,.,TRBV20-1,CSARGLGPSSYEQYF,TGCAGTGCTAGAGGTTTGGGACCCAGCTCCTACGAGCAGTACTTC
.,TRBJ2-3,.,TRBV5-8,CASSLARRSTDTQYF,TGTGCCAGCAGCTTGGCCAGGCGGAGCACAGATACGCAGTATTTT
many,TRBJ2-2,TRBD1,TRBV24-1,CATSDRTGANTGELFF,TGTGCCACCAGTGATCGGACAGGTGCGAACACCGGGGAGCTGTTTTTT
many,TRBJ2-6,.,TRBV18,CASSPKGAGANVLTF,TGTGCCAGCTCACCAAAGGGTGCTGGGGCCAACGTCCTGACTTTC
many,TRBJ1-2,.,TRBV15,CATSRFWIVF,TGTGCCACCAGCAGATTCTGGATCGTCTTC
.,TRBJ2-3,.,TRBV6-5,CASSYSGDTQYF,TGTGCCAGCAGTTACTCCGGAGATACGCAGTATTTT
many,TRBJ2-5,.,TRBV20-1,CSANRDTPYQETQYF,TGCAGTGCAAACCGGGACACTCCCTACCAAGAGACCCAGTACTTC
many,TRBJ1-5,.,TRBV19,CASSIEGPPQHF,TGTGCCAGTAGTATAGAAGGGCCGCCCCAGCATTTT
few,TRBJ2-1,.,TRBV27,CASRRDPYNEQFF,TGTGCCAGCAGGAGGGACCCTTACAATGAGCAGTTCTTC
many,TRBJ1-3,.,TRBV15,CATSREGNTIYF,TGTGCCACCAGCAGAGAGGGAAACACCATATATTTT
many,TRBJ2-7,TRBD2,TRBV7-9,CASSSTGLAGVHYEQYF,TGTGCCAGCAGCTCGACGGGACTAGCGGGGGTTCACTACGAGCAGTACTTC
.,TRBJ1-2,.,TRBV6-1,CASSENFGTLNYGYTF,TGTGCCAGCAGTGAGAACTTTGGGACCCTCAATTATGGCTACACCTTC
.,TRBJ2-7,.,TRBV27,CASRYASSYEQYF,TGTGCCAGCAGGTACGCGAGCTCCTACGAGCAGTACTTC
once,TRBJ2-3,.,TRBV27,CASSFVRRDGDTQYF,TGTGCCAGCAGTTTCGTGAGGAGGGACGGGGATACGCAGTATTTT
many,TRBJ2-3,TRBD1,TRBV6-1,CASRLTGGSTDTQYF,TGTGCCAGCAGGCTAACAGGGGGGTCCACAGATACGCAGTATTTT
many,TRBJ2-3,.,TRBV5-1,CASSPSARTDTQYF,TGCGCCAGCAGCCCTAGCGCGCGCACAGATACGCAGTATTTT
.,TRBJ1-3,.,TRBV6-5,CASSYSAPRSGNTIYF,TGTGCCAGCAGTTACTCTGCACCCCGCTCTGGAAACACCATATATTTT
many,TRBJ2-1,TRBD1,TRBV20-1,CSAFKTGADEQFF,TGCAGTGCGTTTAAGACAGGGGCGGATGAGCAGTTCTTC
many,TRBJ2-2,TRBD1,TRBV7-2,CASSPRQGWVTGELFF,TGTGCCAGCAGCCCCAGACAGGGATGGGTCACCGGGGAGCTGTTTTTT
many,TRBJ2-7,.,TRBV6-5,CASSYSPGSRDLYEQYF,TGTGCCAGCAGTTACAGTCCGGGGTCGCGCGATTTGTACGAGCAGTACTTC
many,TRBJ2-5,.,TRBV20-1,CSALAETQYF,TGCAGTGCTCTCGCAGAGACCCAGTACTTC
many,TRBJ2-2,TRBD1,TRBV28,CASYNRGTTGELFF,TGTGCCAGCTACAACAGGGGAACCACCGGGGAGCTGTTTTTT
many,TRBJ2-7,.,TRBV7-2,CASSLQGFWNEQYF,TGTGCCAGCAGCTTACAGGGGTTCTGGAACGAGCAGTACTTC
many,TRBJ2-3,.,TRBV6-2/TRBV6-3,CAGRRQRADTQYF,TGTGCCGGCAGGAGGCAAAGGGCAGATACGCAGTATTTT
many,TRBJ2-2,.,TRBV10-1,CASSGDTHTGELFF,TGCGCCAGCAGCGGGGACACCCACACCGGGGAGCTGTTTTTT
.,TRBJ2-7,TRBD2,TRBV10-2,CAIRTSGRAGYEQYF,TGCGCCATCCGGACTAGCGGGAGGGCCGGGTACGAGCAGTACTTC
many,TRBJ2-5,TRBD2,TRBV27,CASSSVAGAGKTQYF,TGTGCCAGCAGTTCGGTAGCGGGAGCGGGAAAGACCCAGTACTTC
.,TRBJ1-6,TRBD1,TRBV27,CANKTTNRGSYNSPLHF,TGTGCCAACAAAACCACTAACAGGGGATCCTATAATTCACCCCTCCACTTT
many,TRBJ1-2,.,TRBV20-1,CSARHVPGHGYTF,TGCAGTGCTCGCCACGTCCCGGGACATGGCTACACCTTC
few,TRBJ1-5,TRBD1,TRBV19,CASNRQGASNQPQHF,TGTGCCAGTAACAGACAGGGGGCGAGCAATCAGCCCCAGCATTTT
many,TRBJ1-3,.,TRBV9,CASSVDAKGNTIYF,TGTGCCAGCAGCGTAGACGCGAAGGGAAACACCATATATTTT
.,TRBJ2-3,.,TRBV3-1,CASSAPGGHPDTQYF,TGTGCCAGCAGCGCCCCAGGGGGGCATCCAGATACGCAGTATTTT
few,TRBJ2-3,TRBD2,TRBV20-1,CSVPTSGNRGADTQYF,TGCAGTGTTCCGACTAGCGGGAACCGAGGTGCAGATACGCAGTATTTT
.,TRBJ2-4,.,TRBV11-2,CASSSLRGDIQYF,TGTGCCAGCAGCTCCCTGAGGGGGGACATTCAGTACTTC